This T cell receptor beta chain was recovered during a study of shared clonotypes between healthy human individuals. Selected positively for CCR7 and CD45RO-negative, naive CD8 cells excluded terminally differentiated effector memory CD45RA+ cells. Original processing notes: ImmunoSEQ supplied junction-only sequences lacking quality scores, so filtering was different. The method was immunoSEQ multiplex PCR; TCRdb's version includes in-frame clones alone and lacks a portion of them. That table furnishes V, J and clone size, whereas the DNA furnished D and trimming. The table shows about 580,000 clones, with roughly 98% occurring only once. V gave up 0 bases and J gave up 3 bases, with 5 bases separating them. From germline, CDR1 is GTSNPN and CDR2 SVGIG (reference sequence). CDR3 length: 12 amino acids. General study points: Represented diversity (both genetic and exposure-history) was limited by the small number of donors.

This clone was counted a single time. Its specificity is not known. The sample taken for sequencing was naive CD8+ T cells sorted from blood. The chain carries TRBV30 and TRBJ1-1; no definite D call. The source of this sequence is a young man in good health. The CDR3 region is CAWSVTDTEAFF. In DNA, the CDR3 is TGTGCCTGGAGTGTGACGGACACTGAAGCTTTCTTT.